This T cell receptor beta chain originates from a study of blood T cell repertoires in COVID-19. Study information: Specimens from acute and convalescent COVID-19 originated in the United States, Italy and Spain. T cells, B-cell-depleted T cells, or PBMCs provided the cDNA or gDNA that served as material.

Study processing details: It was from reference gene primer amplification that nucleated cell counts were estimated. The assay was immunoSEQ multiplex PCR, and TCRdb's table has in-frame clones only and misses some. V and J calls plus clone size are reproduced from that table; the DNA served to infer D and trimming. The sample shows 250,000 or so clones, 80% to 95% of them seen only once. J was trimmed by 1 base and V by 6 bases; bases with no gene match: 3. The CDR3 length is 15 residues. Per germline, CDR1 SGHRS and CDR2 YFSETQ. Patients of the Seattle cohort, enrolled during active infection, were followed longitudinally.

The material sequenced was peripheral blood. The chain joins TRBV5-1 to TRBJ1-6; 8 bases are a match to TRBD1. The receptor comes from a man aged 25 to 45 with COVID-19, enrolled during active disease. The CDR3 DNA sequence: TGCGCCAGCACACAGGGGGGGTCCTATAATTCACCCCTCCACTTT. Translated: CASTQGGSYNSPLHF.